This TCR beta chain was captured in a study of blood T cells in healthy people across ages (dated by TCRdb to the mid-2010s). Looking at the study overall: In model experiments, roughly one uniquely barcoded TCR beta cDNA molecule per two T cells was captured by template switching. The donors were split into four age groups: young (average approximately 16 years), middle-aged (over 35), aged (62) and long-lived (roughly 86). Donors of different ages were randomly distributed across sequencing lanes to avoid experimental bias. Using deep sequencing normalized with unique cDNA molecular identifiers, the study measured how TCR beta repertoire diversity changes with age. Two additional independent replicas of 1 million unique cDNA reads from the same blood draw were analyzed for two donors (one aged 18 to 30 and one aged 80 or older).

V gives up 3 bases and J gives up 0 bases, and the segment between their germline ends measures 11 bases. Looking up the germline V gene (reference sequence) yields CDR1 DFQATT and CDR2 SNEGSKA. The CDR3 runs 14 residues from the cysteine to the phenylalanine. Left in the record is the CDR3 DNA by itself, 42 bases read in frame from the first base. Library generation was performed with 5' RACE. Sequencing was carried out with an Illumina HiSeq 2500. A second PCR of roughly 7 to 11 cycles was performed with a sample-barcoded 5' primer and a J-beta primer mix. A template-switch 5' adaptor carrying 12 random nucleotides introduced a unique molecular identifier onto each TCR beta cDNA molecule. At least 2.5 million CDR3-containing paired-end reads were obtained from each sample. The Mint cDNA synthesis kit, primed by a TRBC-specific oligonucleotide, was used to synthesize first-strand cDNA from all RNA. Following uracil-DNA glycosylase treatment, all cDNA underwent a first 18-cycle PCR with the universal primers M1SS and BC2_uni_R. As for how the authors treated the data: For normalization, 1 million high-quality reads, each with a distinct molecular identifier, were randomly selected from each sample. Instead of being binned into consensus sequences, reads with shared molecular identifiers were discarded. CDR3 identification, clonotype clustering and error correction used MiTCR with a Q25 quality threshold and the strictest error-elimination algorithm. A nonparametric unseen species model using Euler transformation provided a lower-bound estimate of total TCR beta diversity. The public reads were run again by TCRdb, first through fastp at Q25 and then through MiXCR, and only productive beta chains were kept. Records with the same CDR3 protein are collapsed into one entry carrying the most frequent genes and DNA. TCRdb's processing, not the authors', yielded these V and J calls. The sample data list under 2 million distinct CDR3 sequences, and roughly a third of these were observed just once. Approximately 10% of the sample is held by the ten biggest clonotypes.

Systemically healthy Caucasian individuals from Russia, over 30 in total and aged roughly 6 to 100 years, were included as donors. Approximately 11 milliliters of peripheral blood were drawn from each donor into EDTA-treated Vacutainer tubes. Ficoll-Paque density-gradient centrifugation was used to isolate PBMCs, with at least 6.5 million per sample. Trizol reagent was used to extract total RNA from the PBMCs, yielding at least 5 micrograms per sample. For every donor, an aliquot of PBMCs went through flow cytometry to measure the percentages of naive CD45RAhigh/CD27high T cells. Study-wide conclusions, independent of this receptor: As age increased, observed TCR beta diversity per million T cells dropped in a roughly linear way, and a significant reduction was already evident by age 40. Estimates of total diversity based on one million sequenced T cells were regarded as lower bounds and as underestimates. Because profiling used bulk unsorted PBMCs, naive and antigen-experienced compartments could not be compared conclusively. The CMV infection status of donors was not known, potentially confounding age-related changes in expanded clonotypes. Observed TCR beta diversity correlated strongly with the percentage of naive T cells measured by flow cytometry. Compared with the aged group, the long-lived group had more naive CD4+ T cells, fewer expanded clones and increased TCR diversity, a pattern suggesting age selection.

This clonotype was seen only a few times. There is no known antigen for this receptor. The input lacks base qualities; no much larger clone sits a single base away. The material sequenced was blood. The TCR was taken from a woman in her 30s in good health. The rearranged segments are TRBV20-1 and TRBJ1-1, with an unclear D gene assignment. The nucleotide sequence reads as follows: TGCAGTGCTAGGGCAGGCCCGATGAACACTGAAGCTTTCTTT. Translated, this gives CSARAGPMNTEAFF.